Listed below are T cell receptor beta chains from one sample, sequenced in a study of T cells in Graves' hyperthyroidism and ophthalmopathy. TCRdb re-analysed the multiplex PCR reads in MiXCR, keeping a single row per CDR3 protein. The table lists 300,000 to 450,000 distinct CDR3 sequences, roughly 12% of them singletons. Material: blood. Receptors originate from a man younger than 45 with Graves' hyperthyroidism that later progressed to Graves' ophthalmopathy. Both conserved end residues are part of each CDR3.

>TRBJ2-1|TRBV4-1
CASSQVIRESYNEQFF
>TRBJ2-7|TRBV5-1
CASNRGTGTYEQYF
>TRBJ2-1|TRBV7-2
CASSQSDRGGSEQFF
>TRBJ2-2|TRBV25-1
CASSEYRGGQGLTGELFF
>TRBJ1-2|TRBV5-1
CASSPNPGTTNYGYTF
>TRBJ1-4|TRBV18
CASSNSGTGGEKLFF
>TRBJ1-6|TRBV5-1
CASRGGQGGSPLHF
>TRBJ1-1|TRBV28
CASRGRVLGMAFF
>TRBJ2-2|TRBV6-1
CASRVGGLRTGELFF
>TRBJ2-7|TRBV24-1
CATSDPTRGGEQYF
>TRBJ2-5|TRBV7-9
CASSLRDRVHQETQYF
>TRBJ1-6|TRBV12-3/TRBV12-4
CASSFFGQADSPLHF
>TRBJ2-3|TRBV20-1
CSGQGADTQYF
>TRBJ1-1|TRBV5-1
CASSLWRGGNTEAFF
>TRBJ2-3|TRBV7-9
CASSPGTDPHTDTQYF
>TRBJ2-5|TRBV20-1
CSARGLAGETQYF
>TRBJ2-3|TRBV7-3
CASSPPNRADTQYF
>TRBJ1-1|TRBV10-3
CAINENTATEAFF
>TRBJ2-7|TRBV18
CASSPNTGVQYEQYF
>TRBJ1-2|TRBV29-1
CSVTIDRNYGYTF
>TRBJ1-1|TRBV30
CAWSVPGGAFF
>TRBJ2-7|TRBV5-1
CASSSGTSDGRYEQYF
>TRBJ1-1|TRBV11-2
CASSPRPDMNTEAFF
>TRBJ2-5|TRBV7-9
CANSFLGSAETQYF
>TRBJ2-4|TRBV7-9
CASSLGNRELQYF
>TRBJ2-5|TRBV12-3/TRBV12-4
CASSLSGQTQYF
>TRBJ1-3|TRBV4-1
CASSQQGDRNTIYF
>TRBJ2-7|TRBV3-1
CASSQDRGNYEQYF
>TRBJ2-3|TRBV19
CASRETGTSSTDTQYF
>TRBJ1-3|TRBV5-1
CASSLTGGRNTIYF
>TRBJ2-7|TRBV30
CAWSLGPYEQYF
>TRBJ2-3|TRBV12-3/TRBV12-4
CASGIRLAGSTDTQYF
>TRBJ1-4|TRBV10-3
CAISGLGQGNEKLFF
>TRBJ2-1|TRBV12-3/TRBV12-4
CASSFMTNNEQFF
>TRBJ1-1|TRBV19
CASSRSGTEAFF
>TRBJ2-7|TRBV29-1
CSVTPGQGYEQYF
>TRBJ2-1|TRBV20-1
CSAVAGYDEQFF
>TRBJ1-1|TRBV28
CASTPGGALNTEAFF
>TRBJ1-2|TRBV28
CASSFIGVNYGYTF
>TRBJ2-7|TRBV5-6
CASTLTGTEQYF
>TRBJ2-3|TRBV6-6
CASSYSGTGDTQYF